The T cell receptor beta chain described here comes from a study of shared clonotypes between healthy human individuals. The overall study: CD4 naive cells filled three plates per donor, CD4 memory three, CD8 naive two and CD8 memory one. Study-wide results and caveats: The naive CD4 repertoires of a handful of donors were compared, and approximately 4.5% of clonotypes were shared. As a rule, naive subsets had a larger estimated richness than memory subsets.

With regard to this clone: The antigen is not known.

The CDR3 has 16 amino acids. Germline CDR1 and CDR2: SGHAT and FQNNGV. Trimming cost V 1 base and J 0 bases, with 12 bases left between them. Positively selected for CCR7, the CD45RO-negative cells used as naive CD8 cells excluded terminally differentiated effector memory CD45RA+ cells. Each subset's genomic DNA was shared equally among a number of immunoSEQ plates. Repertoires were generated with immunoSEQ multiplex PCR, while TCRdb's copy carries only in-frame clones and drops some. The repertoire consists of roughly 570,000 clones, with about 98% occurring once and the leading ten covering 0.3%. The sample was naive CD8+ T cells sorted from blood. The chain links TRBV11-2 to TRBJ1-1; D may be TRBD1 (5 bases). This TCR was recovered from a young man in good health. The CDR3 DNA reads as TGTGCCAGCAGCTTAGCCGGAGAGGGACTGAACACTGAAGCTTTCTTT. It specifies CASSLAGEGLNTEAFF.